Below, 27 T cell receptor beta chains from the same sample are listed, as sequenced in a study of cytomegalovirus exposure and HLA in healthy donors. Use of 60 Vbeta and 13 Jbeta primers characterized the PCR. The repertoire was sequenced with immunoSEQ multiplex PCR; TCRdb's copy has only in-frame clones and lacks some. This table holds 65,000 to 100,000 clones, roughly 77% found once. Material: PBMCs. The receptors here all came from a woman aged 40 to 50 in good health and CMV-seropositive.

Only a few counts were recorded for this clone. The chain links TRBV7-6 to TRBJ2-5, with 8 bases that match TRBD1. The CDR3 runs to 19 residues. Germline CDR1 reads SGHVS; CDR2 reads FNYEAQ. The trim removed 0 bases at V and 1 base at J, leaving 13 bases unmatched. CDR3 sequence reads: CASSLAGAGGEPFQETQYF. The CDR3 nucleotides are TGTGCCAGCAGCTTAGCGGGGGCAGGGGGCGAGCCTTTCCAAGAGACCCAGTACTTC.

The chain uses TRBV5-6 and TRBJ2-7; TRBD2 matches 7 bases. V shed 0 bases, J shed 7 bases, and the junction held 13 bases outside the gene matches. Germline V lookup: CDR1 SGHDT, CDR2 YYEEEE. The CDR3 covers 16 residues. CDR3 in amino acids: CASSLDGEGGLGEQYF. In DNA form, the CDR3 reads TGTGCCAGCAGCTTGGACGGGGAGGGCGGGTTGGGAGAGCAGTACTTC.

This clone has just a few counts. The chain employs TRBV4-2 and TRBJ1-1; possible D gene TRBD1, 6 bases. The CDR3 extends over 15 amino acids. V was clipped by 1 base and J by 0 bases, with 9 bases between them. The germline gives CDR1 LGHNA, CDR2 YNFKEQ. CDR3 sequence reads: CASSQATGLNTEAFF. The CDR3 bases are TGTGCCAGCAGCCAAGCGACAGGTCTGAACACTGAAGCTTTCTTT.

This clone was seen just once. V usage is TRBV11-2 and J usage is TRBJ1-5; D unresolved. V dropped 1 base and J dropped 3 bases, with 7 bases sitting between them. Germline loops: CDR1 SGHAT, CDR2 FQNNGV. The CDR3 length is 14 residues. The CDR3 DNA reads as TGTGCCAGCAGCTTAGCTAGGAACAATCAGCCCCAGCATTTT. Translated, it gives CASSLARNNQPQHF. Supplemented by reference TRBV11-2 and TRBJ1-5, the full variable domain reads EAGVAQSPRYKIIEKRQSVAFWCNPISGHATLYWYQQILGQGPKLLIQFQNNGVVDDSQLPKDRFSAERLKGVDSTLKIQPAKLEDSAVYLCASSLARNNQPQHFGDGTRLSIL.

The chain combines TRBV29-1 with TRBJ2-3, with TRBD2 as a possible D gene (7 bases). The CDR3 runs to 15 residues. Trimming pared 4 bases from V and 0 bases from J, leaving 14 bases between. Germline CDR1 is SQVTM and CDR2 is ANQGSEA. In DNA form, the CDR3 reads TGCAGCGTTGTAGGGGGGGGAACTAGCACAGATACGCAGTATTTT. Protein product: CSVVGGGTSTDTQYF.

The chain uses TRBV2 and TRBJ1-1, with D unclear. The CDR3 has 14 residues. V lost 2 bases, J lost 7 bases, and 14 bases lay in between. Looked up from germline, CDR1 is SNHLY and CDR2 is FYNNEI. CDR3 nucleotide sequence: TGTGCCAGCAGTGAATCGAGAGTTAACTTTGAAGCTTTCTTT. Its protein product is CASSESRVNFEAFF.

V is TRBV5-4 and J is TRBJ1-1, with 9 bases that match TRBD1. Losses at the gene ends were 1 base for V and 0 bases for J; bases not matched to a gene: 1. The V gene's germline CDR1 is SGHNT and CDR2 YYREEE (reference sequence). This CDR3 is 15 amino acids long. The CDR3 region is CASSLTGGMNTEAFF. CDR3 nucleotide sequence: TGTGCCAGCAGCTTGACAGGGGGCATGAACACTGAAGCTTTCTTT.

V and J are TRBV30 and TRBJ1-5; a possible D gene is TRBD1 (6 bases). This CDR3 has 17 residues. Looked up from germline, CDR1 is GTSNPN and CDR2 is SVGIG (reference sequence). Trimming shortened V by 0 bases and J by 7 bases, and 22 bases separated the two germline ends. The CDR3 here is CAWSVKGHGQPQQPQHF. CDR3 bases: TGTGCCTGGAGTGTGAAAGGTCACGGACAGCCCCAACAGCCCCAGCATTTT.

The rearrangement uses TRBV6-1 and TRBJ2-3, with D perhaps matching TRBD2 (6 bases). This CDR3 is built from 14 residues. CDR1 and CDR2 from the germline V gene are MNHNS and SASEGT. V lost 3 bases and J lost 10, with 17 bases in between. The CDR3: CASSETRALGAQYF. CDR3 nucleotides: TGTGCCAGCAGTGAGACTAGGGCCCTAGGGGCGCAGTATTTT.

CDR3 sequence reads: CASSGGQGIGYTF. CDR3 sequence (DNA): TGTGCCAGCAGTGGGGGACAGGGGATCGGCTACACCTTC. V and J are TRBV6-1 and TRBJ1-2; 10 nucleotides match TRBD1. J was trimmed by 8 bases and V by 4 bases; bases with no gene match: 4. The CDR3 contains 13 residues. Germline CDR1 and CDR2: MNHNS and SASEGT.

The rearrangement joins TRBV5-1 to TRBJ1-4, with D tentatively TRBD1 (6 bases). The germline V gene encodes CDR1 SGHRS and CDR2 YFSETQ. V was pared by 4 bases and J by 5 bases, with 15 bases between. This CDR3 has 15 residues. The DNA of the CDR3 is TGCGCCAGCAGCATGGACAGCCCAAGCAATGAAAAACTGTTTTTT. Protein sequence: CASSMDSPSNEKLFF.

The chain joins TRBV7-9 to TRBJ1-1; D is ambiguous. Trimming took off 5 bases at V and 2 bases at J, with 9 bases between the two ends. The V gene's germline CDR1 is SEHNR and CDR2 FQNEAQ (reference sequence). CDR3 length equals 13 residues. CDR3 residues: CASSQQDNTEAFF. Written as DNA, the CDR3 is TGTGCCAGCAGCCAACAAGATAACACTGAAGCTTTCTTT.

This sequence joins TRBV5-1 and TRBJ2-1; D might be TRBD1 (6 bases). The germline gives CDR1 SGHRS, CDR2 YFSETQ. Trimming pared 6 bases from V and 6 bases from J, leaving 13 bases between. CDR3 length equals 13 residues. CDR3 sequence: CASKNRVSNEQFF. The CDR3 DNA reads TGCGCCAGCAAAAACAGGGTCTCCAATGAGCAGTTCTTC.

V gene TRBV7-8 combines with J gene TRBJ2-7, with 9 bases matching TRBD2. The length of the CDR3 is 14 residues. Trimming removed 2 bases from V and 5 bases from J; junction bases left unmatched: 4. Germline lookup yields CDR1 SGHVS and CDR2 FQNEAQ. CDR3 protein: CASSLPAGGHEQYF. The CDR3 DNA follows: TGTGCCAGCAGCTTACCGGCGGGAGGGCACGAGCAGTACTTC.

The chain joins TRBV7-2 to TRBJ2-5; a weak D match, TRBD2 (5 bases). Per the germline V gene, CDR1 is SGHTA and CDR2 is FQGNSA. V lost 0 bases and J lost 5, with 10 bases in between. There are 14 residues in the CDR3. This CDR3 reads CASSLAGRGETQYF. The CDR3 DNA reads TGTGCCAGCAGCTTAGCGGGGAGAGGGGAGACCCAGTACTTC.

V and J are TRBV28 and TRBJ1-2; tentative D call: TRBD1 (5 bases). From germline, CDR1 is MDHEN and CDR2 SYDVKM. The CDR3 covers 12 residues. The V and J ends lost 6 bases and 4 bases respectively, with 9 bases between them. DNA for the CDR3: TGTGCCAGCAGCAGGACAACCTATGGCTACACCTTC. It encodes CASSRTTYGYTF.

The DNA for the CDR3 is TGTGCCAGCAGGATCGAGCTAGCGGCCAGTCAGGATACGCAGTATTTT. It yields the protein CASRIELAASQDTQYF. This chain uses TRBV6-4 with TRBJ2-3, with 7 positions matching TRBD2. CDR3 size: 16 residues. Germline-derived CDR1 and CDR2 are MRHNA and SNTAGT. J was trimmed by 6 bases and V by 6 bases; bases with no gene match: 15.

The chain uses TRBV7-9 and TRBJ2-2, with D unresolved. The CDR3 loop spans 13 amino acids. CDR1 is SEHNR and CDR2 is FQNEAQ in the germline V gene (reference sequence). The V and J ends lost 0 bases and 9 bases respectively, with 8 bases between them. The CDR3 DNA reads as TGTGCCAGCAGCTTAGCGCAAGACAGGGAGCTGTTTTTT. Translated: CASSLAQDRELFF.

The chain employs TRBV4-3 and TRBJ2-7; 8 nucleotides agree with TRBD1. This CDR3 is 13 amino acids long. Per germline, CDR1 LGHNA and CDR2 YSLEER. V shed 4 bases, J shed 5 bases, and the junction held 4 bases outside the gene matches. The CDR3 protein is CASSPGQGNEQYF. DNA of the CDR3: TGCGCCAGCAGCCCAGGACAGGGTAACGAGCAGTACTTC.

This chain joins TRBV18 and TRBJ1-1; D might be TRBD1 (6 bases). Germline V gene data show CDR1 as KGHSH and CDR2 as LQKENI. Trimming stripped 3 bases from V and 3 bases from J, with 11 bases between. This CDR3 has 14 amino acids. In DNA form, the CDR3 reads TGTGCCAGCTCACCCAGGACAGACTACACTGAAGCTTTCTTT. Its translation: CASSPRTDYTEAFF.

In DNA form, the CDR3 reads TGTGCCAGCGGATTATTAGCGGCTAACTATGGCTACACCTTC. Translated, it gives CASGLLAANYGYTF. The J gene is TRBJ1-2, the V gene TRBV6-1; D not resolved. The CDR3 has 14 residues. The germline V gene has CDR1 MNHNS and CDR2 SASEGT. V was pared by 8 bases and J by 0 bases, with 13 bases between.

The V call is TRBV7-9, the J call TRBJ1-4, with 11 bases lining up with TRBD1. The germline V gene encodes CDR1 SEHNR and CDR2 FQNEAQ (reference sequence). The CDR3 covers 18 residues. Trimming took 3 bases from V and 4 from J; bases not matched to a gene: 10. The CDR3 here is CASSFSYLGQGDNEKLFF. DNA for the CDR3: TGTGCCAGCAGCTTTTCGTATCTGGGACAGGGGGATAATGAAAAACTGTTTTTT.

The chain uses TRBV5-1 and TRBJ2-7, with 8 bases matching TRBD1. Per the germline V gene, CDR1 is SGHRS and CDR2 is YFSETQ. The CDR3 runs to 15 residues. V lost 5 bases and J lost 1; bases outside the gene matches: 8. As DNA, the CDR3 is TGCGCCAGCAGTTACCGGGACAGGACTTCCTACGAGCAGTACTTC. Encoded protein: CASSYRDRTSYEQYF.

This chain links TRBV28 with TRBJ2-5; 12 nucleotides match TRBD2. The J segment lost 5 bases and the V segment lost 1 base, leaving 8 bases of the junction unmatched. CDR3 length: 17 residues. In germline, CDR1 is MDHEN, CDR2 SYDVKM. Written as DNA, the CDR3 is TGTGCCAGCAGTTTATTCCCTAGCGGGGGGGTCCGCGAGACCCAGTACTTC. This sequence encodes CASSLFPSGGVRETQYF.

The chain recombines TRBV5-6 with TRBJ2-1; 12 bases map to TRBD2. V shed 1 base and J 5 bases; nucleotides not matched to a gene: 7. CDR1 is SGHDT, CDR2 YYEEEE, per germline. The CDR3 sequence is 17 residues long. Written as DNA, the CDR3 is TGTGCCAGCAGCTTGTGGCTAGCGGGAGGGCCCGACAATGAGCAGTTCTTC. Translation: CASSLWLAGGPDNEQFF. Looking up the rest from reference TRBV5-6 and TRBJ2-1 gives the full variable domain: DAGVTQSPTHLIKTRGQQVTLRCSPKSGHDTVSWYQQALGQGPQFIFQYYEEEERQRGNFPDRFSGHQFPNYSSELNVNALLLGDSALYLCASSLWLAGGPDNEQFFGPGTRLTVL.

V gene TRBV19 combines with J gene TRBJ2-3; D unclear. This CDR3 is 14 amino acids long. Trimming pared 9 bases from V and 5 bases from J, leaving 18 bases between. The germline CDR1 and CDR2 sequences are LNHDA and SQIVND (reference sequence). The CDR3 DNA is TGTGCCAGCAGTCGGGTGTCAGCCGAAGATACGCAGTATTTT. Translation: CASSRVSAEDTQYF.

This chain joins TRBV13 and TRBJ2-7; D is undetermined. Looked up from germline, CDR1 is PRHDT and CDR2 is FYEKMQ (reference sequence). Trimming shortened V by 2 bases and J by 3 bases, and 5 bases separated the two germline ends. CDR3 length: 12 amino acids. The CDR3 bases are TGTGCCAGCAGCTTACCCGGCTACGAGCAGTACTTC. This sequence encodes CASSLPGYEQYF. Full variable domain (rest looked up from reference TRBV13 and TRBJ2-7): AAGVIQSPRHLIKEKRETATLKCYPIPRHDTVYWYQQGPGQDPQFLISFYEKMQSDKGSIPDRFSAQQFSDYHSELNMSSLELGDSALYFCASSLPGYEQYFGPGTRLTVT.